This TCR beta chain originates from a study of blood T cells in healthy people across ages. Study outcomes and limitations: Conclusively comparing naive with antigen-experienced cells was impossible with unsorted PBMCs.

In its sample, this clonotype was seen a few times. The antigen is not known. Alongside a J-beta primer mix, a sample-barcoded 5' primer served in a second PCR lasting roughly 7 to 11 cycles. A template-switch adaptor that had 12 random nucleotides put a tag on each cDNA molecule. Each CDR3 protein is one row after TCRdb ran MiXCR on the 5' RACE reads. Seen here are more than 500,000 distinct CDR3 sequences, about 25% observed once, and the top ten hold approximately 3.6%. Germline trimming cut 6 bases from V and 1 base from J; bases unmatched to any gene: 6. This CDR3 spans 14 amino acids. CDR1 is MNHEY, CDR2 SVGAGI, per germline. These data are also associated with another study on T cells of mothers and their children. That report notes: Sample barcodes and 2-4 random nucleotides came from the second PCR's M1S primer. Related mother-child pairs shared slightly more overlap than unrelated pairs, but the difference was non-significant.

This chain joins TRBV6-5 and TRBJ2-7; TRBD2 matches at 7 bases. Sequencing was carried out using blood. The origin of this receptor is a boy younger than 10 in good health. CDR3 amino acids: CASSSRGDSYEQYF. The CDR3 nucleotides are TGTGCCAGCAGCTCCCGGGGGGATTCCTACGAGCAGTACTTC.